These 27 T cell receptor beta chains were sequenced from one sample in a study of T cell responses to AZD1222 COVID-19 vaccine. Only in-frame clones appear in the TCRdb table, and some are missing; sequencing was by immunoSEQ multiplex PCR. The sample records 97,000 or so clones, approximately 89% being singletons. The input for sequencing was peripheral blood, taken 28 days after the second AZD1222 dose. These receptors were obtained from an adult who received the AZD1222 COVID-19 vaccine.

The chain links TRBV6-1 to TRBJ1-6; 11 bases line up with TRBD1. Germline V gene data show CDR1 as MNHNS and CDR2 as SASEGT. V was clipped by 2 bases and J by 8 bases; unmatched bases: 2. The CDR3 is made up of 15 amino acids. Written as DNA, the CDR3 is TGTGCCAGCAGTGAATGGGGACAGGGGGATTCACCCCTCCACTTT. Encoded protein: CASSEWGQGDSPLHF.

The chain couples TRBV28 to TRBJ1-6; TRBD1 is a possible D gene (5 bases). The germline V gene has CDR1 MDHEN and CDR2 SYDVKM. This CDR3 comprises 20 residues. V lost 6 bases, J lost 0 bases, and 24 bases lay in between. The CDR3 DNA sequence: TGTGCCAGCAGAACTAGAAAGGGAGAGGGGCGAAGCTCCTATAATTCACCCCTCCACTTT. Its protein is CASRTRKGEGRSSYNSPLHF.

The chain links TRBV7-3 to TRBJ2-3; TRBD1 aligns across 12 bases. V lost 2 bases and J lost 7; bases outside the gene matches: 7. Germline CDR1 is SGHTA and CDR2 is FQGTGA. The CDR3 totals 16 residues. The CDR3 sequence is CASSLAGQGAQNTQYF. CDR3 nucleotide sequence: TGTGCCAGCAGCTTAGCGGGACAGGGGGCACAGAATACGCAGTATTTT.

This chain links TRBV4-1 with TRBJ2-2; D ambiguous. The CDR3 totals 15 residues. Looked up from germline, CDR1 is MGHRA and CDR2 is YSYEKL. The germline V and J ends were trimmed by 1 base and 1 base, with 7 bases remaining between them. In DNA, the CDR3 is TGCGCCAGCAGCCAAGTTGGTAAGAACACCGGGGAGCTGTTTTTT. Translated, it gives CASSQVGKNTGELFF.

The V call is TRBV18, the J call TRBJ1-4, with D tentatively TRBD1 (5 bases). Per the germline V gene, CDR1 is KGHSH and CDR2 is LQKENI. The CDR3 totals 13 residues. V lost 6 bases and J lost 5, with 10 bases in between. CDR3: CASSTGLNEKLFF. The DNA for the CDR3 is TGTGCCAGCTCGACGGGGCTGAATGAAAAACTGTTTTTT.

The V and J genes are TRBV5-1 and TRBJ1-4; D remains ambiguous. Per the germline V gene, CDR1 is SGHRS and CDR2 is YFSETQ. V was shortened by 4 bases and J by 0 bases, with 7 bases between the two germline ends. There are 14 residues in the CDR3. CDR3 residues: CASSLLATNEKLFF. The DNA of the CDR3 is TGCGCCAGCAGCCTGCTAGCAACTAATGAAAAACTGTTTTTT.

This chain connects TRBV3-1 (or the pseudogene TRBV3-2) to TRBJ2-1, with 10 bases identical to TRBD2. V lost 2 bases and J lost 5; bases outside the gene matches: 9. CDR3 length equals 17 residues. Germline CDR1 is LGHDT and CDR2 is YNNKEL (reference sequence). CDR3 DNA: TGTGCCAGCAGCCAAAGAGGTCAGCGGGAGGGAAACAATGAGCAGTTCTTC. Translating gives CASSQRGQREGNNEQFF.

V usage is TRBV9 and J usage is TRBJ1-3; D gene uncertain. Germline CDR1 reads SGDLS; CDR2 reads YYNGEE. V shed 5 bases and J shed 0 bases, with 6 bases lying between them. CDR3 length: 13 amino acids. The CDR3 loop is CASSGFSGNTIYF. For the CDR3, the DNA is TGTGCCAGCAGTGGGTTCTCTGGAAACACCATATATTTT.

The genes are TRBV2 and TRBJ1-2, with 8 nucleotides matching TRBD1. V was clipped by 2 bases and J by 4 bases; unmatched bases: 12. The CDR3 totals 17 residues. The V gene's germline CDR1 is SNHLY and CDR2 FYNNEI. CDR3 in DNA: TGTGCCAGCAGTGAATTACGACAGGGGTCAGAACTCTATGGCTACACCTTC. This encodes CASSELRQGSELYGYTF.

This chain connects TRBV27 to TRBJ2-3; D might be TRBD1 (5 bases). Germline V gives CDR1 MNHEY, CDR2 SMNVEV (reference sequence). The CDR3 totals 14 residues. Trimming shortened V by 7 bases and J by 2 bases, and 13 bases separated the two germline ends. The CDR3 sequence is CASKMGGATDTQYF. CDR3 nucleotides: TGTGCCAGCAAGATGGGTGGGGCCACAGATACGCAGTATTTT.

The V gene is TRBV19, the J gene TRBJ2-1; D is ambiguous. V was shortened by 5 bases and J by 9 bases, with 23 bases between the two germline ends. The CDR3 contains 16 residues. Germline V lookup: CDR1 LNHDA, CDR2 SQIVND (reference sequence). The CDR3, as DNA: TGTGCCAGTAGTCCTAGGTGGTTCCAGCTATTGGGTGAGCAGTTCTTC. Amino acids: CASSPRWFQLLGEQFF.

The chain links TRBV7-2 to TRBJ2-1, with 12 bases that match TRBD2. This CDR3 has 17 residues. Germline V gene data show CDR1 as SGHTA and CDR2 as FQGNSA. J lost 4 bases, V lost 1 base, and 5 bases had no gene match. CDR3 in amino acids: CASSLGPTSGSYNEQFF. The CDR3 coding sequence is TGTGCCAGCAGCTTAGGCCCGACTAGCGGGAGTTACAATGAGCAGTTCTTC.

This CDR3 reads CASSHGASSGSPLHF. The CDR3 DNA follows: TGTGCCAGCAGTCACGGGGCCTCGTCGGGCTCACCCCTCCACTTT. This chain joins TRBV6-2 or TRBV6-3 and TRBJ1-6; a weak D match, TRBD1 (5 bases). V lost 5 bases to trimming and J lost 10 bases, with 18 bases between them. Per germline, CDR1 MNHEY and CDR2 SVGEGT. There are 15 residues in the CDR3.

The rearrangement uses TRBV28 and TRBJ1-5; 10 nucleotides align to TRBD1. V shed 6 bases and J 7 bases; nucleotides not matched to a gene: 3. Germline V gives CDR1 MDHEN, CDR2 SYDVKM. This CDR3 is built from 13 residues. CDR3 loop: CASSWTGGQPQHF. The CDR3 bases are TGTGCCAGCAGCTGGACAGGGGGGCAGCCCCAGCATTTT.

V is TRBV19 and J is TRBJ1-1; 12 bases fit TRBD1. V lost 1 base, J lost 8 bases, and 2 bases stayed unmatched. CDR1 is LNHDA and CDR2 is SQIVND in the germline V gene (reference sequence). The CDR3 spans 14 residues. The CDR3 coding sequence is TGTGCCAGTAGTATAGGGGGACAGGGGGCGGAAGCTTTCTTT. The encoded protein is CASSIGGQGAEAFF.

This chain links TRBV10-3 with TRBJ2-3; no clear D gene. This CDR3 has 16 amino acids. Germline V gives CDR1 ENHRY, CDR2 SYGVKD. The V and J ends lost 0 bases and 2 bases respectively, with 12 bases between them. CDR3 region: CAISESVLPTTDTQYF. In DNA, the CDR3 is TGTGCCATCAGTGAGTCTGTCCTCCCCACCACAGATACGCAGTATTTT.

V and J are TRBV6-5 and TRBJ2-7; TRBD1 matches at 7 bases. The CDR3 spans 14 residues. Germline V gene data show CDR1 as MNHEY and CDR2 as SVGAGI. The trim removed 9 bases at V and 3 bases at J, leaving 11 bases unmatched. CDR3 sequence: CARRGGQDVYEQYF. The CDR3 DNA reads TGTGCCAGGCGAGGCGGACAGGATGTCTACGAGCAGTACTTC.

The chain employs TRBV5-4 and TRBJ2-4, with TRBD2 identical over 8 bases. Trimming took 4 bases from V and 1 from J; bases not matched to a gene: 7. From germline, CDR1 is SGHNT and CDR2 YYREEE (reference sequence). CDR3 length: 16 amino acids. This CDR3 reads CASSAGLGSAKNIQYF. CDR3 sequence (DNA): TGTGCCAGCAGCGCGGGACTAGGGTCGGCCAAAAACATTCAGTACTTC.

The chain carries TRBV3-1 (or the pseudogene TRBV3-2) and TRBJ1-6; D call uncertain. The CDR3 is 15 amino acids. Germline loops: CDR1 LGHDT, CDR2 YNNKEL (reference sequence). V was trimmed by 4 bases and J by 7 bases, leaving 14 bases between them. CDR3: CASSLRPLRNSPLHF. The CDR3, as DNA: TGTGCCAGCAGCCTGAGACCCCTTAGGAATTCACCCCTCCACTTT.

Details on this clone: One junction end disagrees with the germline gene, perhaps due to a read error. The V and J genes are TRBV2 and TRBJ1-1; 10 bases are a match to TRBD1. Germline loops: CDR1 SNHLY, CDR2 FYNNEI. The CDR3 has 17 amino acids. DNA of the CDR3: TGTGCCACCAGTGGGGACAGGGGTGGGGCCGTGAACACTGAAGCTTTCTTT. Translating gives CATSGDRGGAVNTEAFF.

The rearrangement uses TRBV7-9 and TRBJ1-1; D call uncertain. Trimming left V 5 bases short and J 6 bases short, with 16 bases between. This CDR3 has 14 amino acids. Germline CDR1 reads SEHNR; CDR2 reads FQNEAQ (reference sequence). The CDR3 loop reads CASSPPNGVAEAFF. In nucleotides, the CDR3 is TGTGCCAGCAGCCCTCCGAACGGGGTCGCTGAAGCTTTCTTT.

The rearrangement joins TRBV27 to TRBJ1-6; D call uncertain. V dropped 6 bases and J dropped 0 bases, with 15 bases sitting between them. The CDR3 spans 17 residues. Per germline, CDR1 MNHEY and CDR2 SMNVEV (reference sequence). This CDR3 reads CASRKKDWSSYNSPLHF. Written as DNA, the CDR3 is TGTGCCAGCAGGAAAAAGGACTGGAGCTCCTATAATTCACCCCTCCACTTT.

This rearrangement joins TRBV19 to TRBJ2-5; D possibly corresponds to TRBD1 (6 bases). Germline loops: CDR1 LNHDA, CDR2 SQIVND (reference sequence). CDR3 size: 13 residues. Deletions cut 5 bases from V and 7 bases from J, with 14 bases between. The chain's CDR3 is CASSPQGLATQYF. The DNA of the CDR3 is TGTGCCAGTAGTCCCCAGGGGTTGGCGACCCAGTACTTC.

The gene calls are TRBV28 and TRBJ1-5, with 9 bases matching TRBD1. Germline V CDR1 and CDR2: MDHEN, SYDVKM. This CDR3 region has 16 residues. V gave up 6 bases and J gave up 5 bases; unmatched junction bases: 11. For the CDR3, the DNA is TGTGCCAGCAGCTTACCCAAAGGACAGGGGCATCAGCCCCAGCATTTT. This gives the protein CASSLPKGQGHQPQHF.

The V and J genes are TRBV5-6 and TRBJ2-7; 7 bases fit TRBD1. The CDR3 consists of 14 residues. After removal of 1 base from V and 3 bases from J, the junction contained 4 bases not matched to a gene. Germline V gene lookup returns CDR1 SGHDT and CDR2 YYEEEE. The CDR3, as DNA: TGTGCCAGCAGCTTGTACGGGACAGTCTACGAGCAGTACTTC. The encoded protein is CASSLYGTVYEQYF.

The chain couples TRBV2 to TRBJ1-4; D is undetermined. Per germline, CDR1 SNHLY and CDR2 FYNNEI. This CDR3 is built from 15 residues. V was cut by 4 bases and J by 0 bases, with 9 bases left in between. The CDR3 protein is CASSAEVATNEKLFF. CDR3 nucleotide sequence: TGTGCCAGCAGTGCGGAGGTAGCAACTAATGAAAAACTGTTTTTT.

This clone was picked up one time. This chain joins TRBV6-5 and TRBJ1-2; 9 bases align to TRBD1. V lost 5 bases and J lost 8; bases outside the gene matches: 12. Germline V gives CDR1 MNHEY, CDR2 SVGAGI. This CDR3 comprises 15 residues. CDR3 sequence: CASSISGTGKIGYTF. The CDR3 region has the DNA TGTGCCAGCAGTATATCCGGGACAGGGAAGATCGGCTACACCTTC.